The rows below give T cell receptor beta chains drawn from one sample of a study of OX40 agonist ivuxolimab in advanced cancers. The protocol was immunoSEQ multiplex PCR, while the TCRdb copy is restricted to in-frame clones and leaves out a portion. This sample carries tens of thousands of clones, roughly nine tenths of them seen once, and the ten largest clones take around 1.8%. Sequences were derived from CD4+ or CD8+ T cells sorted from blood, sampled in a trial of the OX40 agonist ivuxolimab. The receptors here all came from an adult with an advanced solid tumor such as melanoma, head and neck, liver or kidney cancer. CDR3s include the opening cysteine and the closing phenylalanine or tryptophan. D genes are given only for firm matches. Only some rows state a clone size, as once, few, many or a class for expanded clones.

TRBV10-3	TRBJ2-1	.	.	CAIRSSNLSYNEQFF	TGTGCCATCAGGTCCAGCAACCTCTCCTACAATGAGCAGTTCTTC
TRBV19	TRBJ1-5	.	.	CASKRGSFNQPQHF	TGTGCCAGTAAACGGGGGTCCTTCAATCAGCCCCAGCATTTT
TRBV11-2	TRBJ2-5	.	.	CASSPPGATQETQYF	TGTGCCAGCAGCCCCCCCGGTGCGACCCAAGAGACCCAGTACTTC
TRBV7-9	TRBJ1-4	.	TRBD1	CASSLDRGAGEKLFF	TGTGCCAGCAGCTTGGACAGGGGAGCGGGGGAAAAACTGTTTTTT
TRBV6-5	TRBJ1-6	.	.	CASSLLTHKSPLHF	TGTGCCAGCAGTTTACTAACTCACAAGTCGCCCCTCCACTTT
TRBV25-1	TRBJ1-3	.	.	CASILTASGNTIYF	TGTGCCAGCATCCTGACAGCCTCTGGAAACACCATATATTTT
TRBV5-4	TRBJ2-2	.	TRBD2	CASSLPAGGGGELFF	TGTGCCAGCAGCCTACCAGCGGGGGGAGGCGGGGAGCTGTTTTTT
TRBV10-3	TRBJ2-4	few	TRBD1	CAISEQGQGENIQYF	TGTGCCATCAGTGAACAGGGACAGGGTGAAAACATTCAGTACTTC
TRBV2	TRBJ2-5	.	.	CASRDLLGGQETQYF	TGTGCCAGCAGGGACCTTCTAGGAGGGCAAGAGACCCAGTACTTC
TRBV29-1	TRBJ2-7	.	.	CSVHLQGGDEQYF	TGCAGCGTCCACCTCCAGGGTGGAGACGAGCAGTACTTC
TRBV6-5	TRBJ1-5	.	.	CASSPRSGNQPQHF	TGTGCCAGCAGCCCCCGGTCAGGCAATCAGCCCCAGCATTTT
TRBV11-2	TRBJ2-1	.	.	CASSLDLNNEQFF	TGTGCCAGCAGCTTAGATCTCAACAATGAGCAGTTCTTC
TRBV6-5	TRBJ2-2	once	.	CASSYALTTGELFF	TGTGCCAGCAGTTACGCCCTAACCACCGGGGAGCTGTTTTTT
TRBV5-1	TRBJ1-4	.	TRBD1	CASSEATGAPNEKLFF	TGCGCCAGCAGCGAAGCAACAGGGGCACCTAATGAAAAACTGTTTTTT
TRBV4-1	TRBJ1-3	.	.	CASSQDHGGKRNTIYF	TGCGCCAGCAGCCAAGATCATGGGGGGAAGAGAAACACCATATATTTT
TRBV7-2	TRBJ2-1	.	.	CASSWLSSYNEQFF	TGTGCCAGCAGCTGGCTGTCCTCCTACAATGAGCAGTTCTTC
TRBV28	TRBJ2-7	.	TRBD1	CASSPLDRESYEQYF	TGTGCCAGCAGTCCCTTGGACAGGGAATCATACGAGCAGTACTTC